This entry is about one T cell receptor (beta chain). Authors' methods: Amplified reference gene primers provided the basis for estimating nucleated cell counts. Generated by immunoSEQ multiplex PCR, the TCRdb table keeps only in-frame clones and is missing some. The D gene and trimming were derived from the DNA, and the V and J assignments and clone size from that table. The table has around 130,000 clones, around 85% seen once. The data derive from a study of blood T cell repertoires in COVID-19. The wider study: Some COVID-19 samples were acute and others convalescent; all came from the United States, Italy and Spain. Sources were T cells, B-cell-depleted T cells, or PBMCs; the material itself was cDNA or gDNA.

Germline trimming cut 2 bases from V and 5 bases from J; bases unmatched to any gene: 5. The CDR3 is 15 residues long. Germline CDR1 reads MGHRA; CDR2 reads YSYEKL. V is TRBV4-1 and J is TRBJ2-2, with TRBD2 matching 7 bases. Sequencing was performed on peripheral blood. The TCR comes from a man aged 45-60 years with acute or convalescent COVID-19. CDR3 amino acids: CASSQSGGRTGELFF. In nucleotides, the CDR3 is TGCGCCAGCAGCCAATCGGGGGGAAGAACCGGGGAGCTGTTTTTT.